This T cell receptor beta chain stems from a study of OX40 agonist ivuxolimab in advanced cancers. Using immunoSEQ multiplex PCR, the repertoire was profiled, and TCRdb retains in-frame clones only, with some absent. The table lists some 50,000 clones, about 81% of them singletons. The CDR3 extends over 17 amino acids. Trimming took off 0 bases at V and 4 bases at J, with 17 bases between the two ends. Germline CDR1 is SGHDT and CDR2 is YYEEEE. This receptor was taken from an adult with an advanced solid tumor such as melanoma, head and neck, liver or kidney cancer. The chain has TRBV5-6 and TRBJ2-1; the D gene could be TRBD1 or TRBD2 (6 bases each). Sequenced material: CD4+ or CD8+ T cells sorted from blood, taken in a trial of the OX40 agonist ivuxolimab. Here the CDR3 reads CASSLGWVGGNYNEQFF. The CDR3 nucleotides are TGTGCCAGCAGCTTGGGGTGGGTGGGGGGCAATTACAATGAGCAGTTCTTC. The variable domain in full, completed from reference TRBV5-6 and TRBJ2-1, reads DAGVTQSPTHLIKTRGQQVTLRCSPKSGHDTVSWYQQALGQGPQFIFQYYEEEERQRGNFPDRFSGHQFPNYSSELNVNALLLGDSALYLCASSLGWVGGNYNEQFFGPGTRLTVL.